The entry below gives a single TCR beta chain sequence along with its context. Its specificity is not known. CDR1 and CDR2 from the germline V gene are SGHVS and FNYEAQ. This CDR3 comprises 14 residues. V was cut by 8 bases and J by 2 bases, with 16 bases left in between. This sample stems from a study of cytomegalovirus exposure and HLA in healthy donors. Across the whole study: Earlier, some 180 million T cells were analyzed, and fewer than 120 million unique TCR beta sequences were found among them.

13 Jbeta primers and 60 Vbeta primers were used for the PCR. Sequencing used immunoSEQ multiplex PCR; TCRdb keeps in-frame clones, though not all of them. The sample lists about 140,000 clones; around four fifths were seen once. Each donor was healthy, and each was a bone marrow donor. Broader study findings: An apparent linkage of common viral pathogens to several of the most significant clusters emerged in a later analysis. What was likely a sequencing artifact was a cluster of highly shared sequence variants.

This chain uses TRBV7-6 with TRBJ2-7, with a tentative D call TRBD2 (5 bases). The receptor was isolated from a woman between 40 and 50 years old in good health and CMV-seronegative. The sequenced sample consisted of PBMCs. CDR3 DNA: TGTGCCAGCTCAGCCGGGGTAAGGACCTACGAGCAGTACTTC. It specifies CASSAGVRTYEQYF.